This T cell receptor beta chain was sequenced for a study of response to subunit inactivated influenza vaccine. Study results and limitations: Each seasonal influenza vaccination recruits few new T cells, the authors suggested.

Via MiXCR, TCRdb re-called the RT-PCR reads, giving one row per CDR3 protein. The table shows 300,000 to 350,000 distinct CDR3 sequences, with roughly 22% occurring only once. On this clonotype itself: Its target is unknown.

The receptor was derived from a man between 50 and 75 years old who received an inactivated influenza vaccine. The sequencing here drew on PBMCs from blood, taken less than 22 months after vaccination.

The CDR3 nucleotides read TGTGCCAGCAGCCTTACGGACGGAAGCAATCAGCCCCAGCATTTT. Its translation: CASSLTDGSNQPQHF. The chain employs TRBV7-8 and TRBJ1-5; no clear D. This CDR3 is 15 amino acids long. The germline V gene has CDR1 SGHVS and CDR2 FQNEAQ. With 5 bases removed from V and 1 base from J, the gap between germline ends came to 12 bases.